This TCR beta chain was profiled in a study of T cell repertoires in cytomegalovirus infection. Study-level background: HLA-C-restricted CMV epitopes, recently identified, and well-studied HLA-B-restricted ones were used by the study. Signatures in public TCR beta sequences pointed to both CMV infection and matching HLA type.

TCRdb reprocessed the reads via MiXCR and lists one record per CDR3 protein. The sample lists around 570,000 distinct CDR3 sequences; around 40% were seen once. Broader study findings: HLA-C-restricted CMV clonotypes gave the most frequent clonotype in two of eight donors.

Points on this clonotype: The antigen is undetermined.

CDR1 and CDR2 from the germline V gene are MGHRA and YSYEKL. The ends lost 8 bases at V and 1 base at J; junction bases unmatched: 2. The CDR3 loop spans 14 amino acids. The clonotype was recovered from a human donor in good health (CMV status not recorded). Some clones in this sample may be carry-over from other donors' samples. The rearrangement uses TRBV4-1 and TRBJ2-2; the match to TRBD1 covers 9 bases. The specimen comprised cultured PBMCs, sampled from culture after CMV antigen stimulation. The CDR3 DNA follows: TGCGCCAGCCGGGACAGGGTGAACACCGGGGAGCTGTTTTTT. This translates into CASRDRVNTGELFF.